The clone carrying this T cell receptor beta chain showed up many times. No antigen is known for it. This specimen belongs to a study of early T cells in non-severe SARS-CoV-2 infection. Background on the study: The sequenced material was bulk RNA from unsorted whole blood, and its chains were unpaired. Whole-study findings and limits: Matching with VDJdb favored anti-spike CD8 responses (missing private and CD4 specificities).

Between the trimmed V and J ends, which lost 0 bases and 5 bases, there was a span of 8 bases. The CDR3 runs 13 residues. Germline loops: CDR1 DFQATT, CDR2 SNEGSKA (reference sequence). Molecules of cDNA were individually given unique molecular identifiers that were attached to them. TCRdb fed the 5' RACE reads into MiXCR, producing one record per CDR3 protein. The sample consists of 85,000 to 120,000 distinct CDR3 sequences, around 12% of them appearing once. The sample consisted of whole blood. The chain carries TRBV20-1 and TRBJ1-5; D gene ambiguous. The sequence was obtained from an adult who was a healthcare worker with PCR-confirmed SARS-CoV-2 infection or an uninfected control (not recorded which). CDR3 in DNA: TGCAGTGCTAGAGATTTCCTAGATCAGCCCCAGCATTTT. This codes for CSARDFLDQPQHF.